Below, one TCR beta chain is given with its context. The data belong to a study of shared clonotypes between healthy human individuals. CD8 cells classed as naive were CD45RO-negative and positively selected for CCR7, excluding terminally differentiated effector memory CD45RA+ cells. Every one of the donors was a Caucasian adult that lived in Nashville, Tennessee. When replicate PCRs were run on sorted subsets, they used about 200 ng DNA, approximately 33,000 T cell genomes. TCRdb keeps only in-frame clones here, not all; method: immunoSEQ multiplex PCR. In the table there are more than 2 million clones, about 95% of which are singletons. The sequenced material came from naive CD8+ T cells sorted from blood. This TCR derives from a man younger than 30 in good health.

CDR3 sequence reads: CASSLSGRALDEQFF. The CDR3 DNA is TGTGCCAGCAGCCTTAGCGGGAGGGCCCTGGATGAGCAGTTCTTC. This chain connects TRBV9 to TRBJ2-1, with 11 bases lining up with TRBD2. Germline CDR1 SGDLS, CDR2 YYNGEE. J was trimmed by 8 bases and V by 4 bases; bases with no gene match: 8. The CDR3 runs to 15 residues.